This T cell receptor beta chain was retrieved from a study of blood T cell repertoires in COVID-19. For recovered donors of Cohort 3, there were two negative PCRs, clearance, or symptom resolution. Germline loops: CDR1 SGHKS, CDR2 YYEKEE (reference sequence). Trimming shortened V by 0 bases and J by 6 bases, and 11 bases separated the two germline ends. CDR3 length: 14 residues. As handled by the study authors: Reference gene primer amplification yielded estimated nucleated cell counts. Only in-frame clones appear in the TCRdb table, and some are missing; sequencing was by immunoSEQ multiplex PCR. V and J calls and clone size are those listed in that table; D and trimming were worked out from the DNA. The repertoire has a few hundred thousand clones, about nine tenths of them found once; the top ten carry less than 1.5%.

The sequenced sample was PBMCs or T cells enriched from blood (not recorded which). V is TRBV5-5 and J is TRBJ2-3; D call uncertain. This TCR derives from a man aged 25-45 years who had recovered from COVID-19. In nucleotides, the CDR3 is TGTGCCAGCAGCTTGGACGCCAACTGGGATACGCAGTATTTT. Amino acids: CASSLDANWDTQYF.